This entry features one T cell receptor beta chain sequence. Its target is unknown. This entry comes from a study of cytomegalovirus exposure and HLA in healthy donors. Study observations and caveats: Per published accounts, TCR beta sequences correctly predicted the HLA-A and HLA-B alleles of most subjects.

Unmatched junction bases numbered 9, after V lost 5 bases and J lost 5 bases. Germline CDR1 and CDR2: SEHNR and FQNEAQ (reference sequence). CDR3 length: 15 residues. With 60 Vbeta and 13 Jbeta primers, the PCR was carried out. The repertoire was sequenced with immunoSEQ multiplex PCR; TCRdb's copy has only in-frame clones and lacks some. The sample has some 110,000 clones; the top ten hold over 2%. This TCR derives from a man aged 40-55 years in good health and CMV-seronegative. The V and J genes are TRBV7-9 and TRBJ2-5; 9 nucleotides line up with TRBD1. Input material: PBMCs. The CDR3 nucleotides are TGTGCCAGCAGCCCCCGGACAGGGGAGGGGGAGACCCAGTACTTC. Protein sequence: CASSPRTGEGETQYF.